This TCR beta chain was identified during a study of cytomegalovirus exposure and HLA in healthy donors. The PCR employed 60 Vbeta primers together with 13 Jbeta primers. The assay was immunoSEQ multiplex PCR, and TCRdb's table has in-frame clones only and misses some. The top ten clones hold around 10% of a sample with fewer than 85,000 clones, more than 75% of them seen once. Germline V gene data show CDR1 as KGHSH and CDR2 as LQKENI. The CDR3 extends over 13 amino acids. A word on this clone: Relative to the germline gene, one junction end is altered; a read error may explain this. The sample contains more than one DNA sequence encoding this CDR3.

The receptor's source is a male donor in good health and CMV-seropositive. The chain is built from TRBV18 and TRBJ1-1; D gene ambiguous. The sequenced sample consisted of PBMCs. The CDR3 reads CASSPGRRTEAFF. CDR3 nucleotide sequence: TGTGCCAGCTCACCAGGGAGGAGGACTGAAGCCTTCTTT.